Listed below are T cell receptor beta chains from one sample, sequenced in a study of shared clonotypes between healthy human individuals. Data came from immunoSEQ multiplex PCR; TCRdb stores just in-frame clones and leaves some out. Of approximately 2,200,000 clones in the sample, about 92% were seen once. Sequenced sample: naive CD8+ T cells from PBMCs. The receptors here all came from a man aged 18 to 29 in good health. Some clones in this sample may be carry-over from other donors' samples. Both conserved end residues are part of each CDR3. A D gene is named only where the DNA matches it firmly. Clone sizes are given selectively: once, few, many, or a class where the clone is expanded.

J gene,clone size,V gene,D gene,CDR3 protein,CDR3 DNA
TRBJ2-7,NA,TRBV6-5,NA,CASSWSAPSYEQYF,TGTGCCAGCAGTTGGAGCGCGCCCTCGTACGAGCAGTACTTC
TRBJ2-2,NA,TRBV6-1,TRBD2,CASSSSGTGELFF,TGTGCCAGCAGTTCTAGCGGCACCGGGGAGCTGTTTTTT
TRBJ1-1,NA,TRBV29-1,NA,CSVKPGAFTEAFF,TGCAGCGTCAAGCCAGGGGCGTTCACTGAAGCTTTCTTT
TRBJ2-6,NA,TRBV29-1,NA,CSVPPSREPYSGANVLTF,TGCAGCGTCCCACCCTCGAGGGAACCGTACTCTGGGGCCAACGTCCTGACTTTC
TRBJ2-7,NA,TRBV10-3,NA,CAIRPDGGGEQYF,TGTGCCATCAGGCCAGACGGGGGCGGTGAGCAGTACTTC
TRBJ1-1,once,TRBV4-3,NA,CASSQDRPEKNTEAFF,TGCGCCAGCAGCCAAGATCGACCGGAGAAGAACACTGAAGCTTTCTTT
TRBJ2-5,NA,TRBV28,TRBD1,CASSRGGTGLLETQYF,TGTGCCAGCAGTAGGGGAGGGACAGGGTTGTTGGAGACCCAGTACTTC
TRBJ1-5,NA,TRBV6-6,NA,CASSYLWEGVQPQHF,TGTGCCAGCAGTTATTTATGGGAGGGGGTTCAGCCCCAGCATTTT
TRBJ1-2,once,TRBV13,TRBD1,CASSFEGGANYGYTF,TGTGCCAGCAGCTTCGAAGGGGGCGCAAACTATGGCTACACCTTC
TRBJ2-4,NA,TRBV13,NA,CASSSGSIAKNIQYF,TGTGCCAGCAGCTCGGGGTCCATAGCCAAAAACATTCAGTACTTC
TRBJ1-5,NA,TRBV19,TRBD1,CASSIAGGLSNQPQHF,TGTGCCAGTAGTATAGCAGGGGGGCTTAGCAATCAGCCCCAGCATTTT
TRBJ1-1,NA,TRBV9,NA,CASSSLGQLNTEAFF,TGTGCCAGCAGCTCCCTTGGGCAACTGAACACTGAAGCTTTCTTT
TRBJ2-7,NA,TRBV7-9,NA,CASSLGYSPNQVQYF,TGTGCCAGCAGCTTAGGGTACAGCCCGAATCAAGTGCAGTACTTC
TRBJ1-5,NA,TRBV19,NA,CASSIRDISNQPQHF,TGTGCCAGTAGTATAAGGGACATTAGCAATCAGCCCCAGCATTTT
TRBJ2-1,NA,TRBV7-8,TRBD2,CASSLAETSVSNEQFF,TGTGCCAGCAGCTTAGCGGAGACTAGCGTCTCCAATGAGCAGTTCTTC
TRBJ2-3,NA,TRBV27,TRBD2,CASSPSAGESTDTQYF,TGTGCCAGCAGCCCCTCGGCGGGAGAAAGCACAGATACGCAGTATTTT
TRBJ2-1,NA,TRBV18,TRBD2,CASSPPTSGSYRYNEQFF,TGTGCCAGCTCACCACCTACTAGCGGGAGTTACCGGTACAATGAGCAGTTCTTC
TRBJ2-7,NA,TRBV11-3,TRBD2,CASSSTSGRSEQYF,TGTGCCAGCAGCTCGACTAGCGGGAGGAGCGAGCAGTACTTC
TRBJ2-1,NA,TRBV6-6,NA,CASSYSKAGPEQFF,TGTGCCAGCAGTTACTCGAAGGCGGGGCCTGAGCAGTTCTTC
TRBJ2-7,NA,TRBV7-8,NA,CASRLGRGTYEQYF,TGTGCCAGCCGCCTTGGGAGGGGGACCTACGAGCAGTACTTC
TRBJ2-7,NA,TRBV6-5,NA,CASSVASIMTYEQYF,TGTGCCAGCAGTGTGGCGTCGATCATGACCTACGAGCAGTACTTC
TRBJ2-1,NA,TRBV7-9,TRBD1,CASSLAGQGHNEQFF,TGTGCCAGCAGCTTAGCAGGACAGGGCCACAATGAGCAGTTCTTC
TRBJ1-2,NA,TRBV6-6,NA,CASSPAETNYGYTF,TGTGCCAGCAGTCCAGCAGAGACTAACTATGGCTACACCTTC
TRBJ1-5,NA,TRBV28,TRBD1,CASSLTLGTGGPLGNQPQHF,TGTGCCAGCAGTCTAACCCTCGGGACAGGGGGGCCATTAGGCAATCAGCCCCAGCATTTT
TRBJ2-7,few,TRBV27,NA,CASSLPTRTGKLYEQYF,TGTGCCAGCAGTTTACCGACTAGGACAGGCAAACTGTACGAGCAGTACTTC
TRBJ2-1,NA,TRBV27,NA,CASSFLRTGNEQFF,TGTGCCAGCAGTTTTTTAAGGACTGGCAATGAGCAGTTCTTC
TRBJ2-3,NA,TRBV27,TRBD2,CASRPLGGFSTDTQYF,TGTGCCAGCAGACCCTTGGGAGGGTTTAGCACAGATACGCAGTATTTT
TRBJ2-1,NA,TRBV7-9,NA,CASSPSYNEQFF,TGTGCCAGCAGCCCCTCCTACAATGAGCAGTTCTTC
TRBJ2-1,NA,TRBV11-2,TRBD1,CASSPTGRKYNEQFF,TGTGCCAGCAGCCCGACAGGGAGAAAGTACAATGAGCAGTTCTTC
TRBJ2-7,NA,TRBV27,TRBD1,CASSSNRGLYEQYF,TGTGCCAGCAGTTCAAACAGGGGGCTCTACGAGCAGTACTTC
TRBJ2-1,NA,TRBV10-1,TRBD1,CASSEVGGTGFYNEQFF,TGCGCCAGCAGTGAAGTTGGCGGGACAGGGTTCTACAATGAGCAGTTCTTC
TRBJ2-3,NA,TRBV13,NA,CASSSPETRGGDEDTQYF,TGTGCCAGCAGCTCGCCCGAGACAAGAGGGGGGGACGAGGATACGCAGTATTTT
TRBJ2-7,NA,TRBV27,TRBD1,CASSGGQGAVEQYF,TGTGCCAGCAGCGGGGGACAGGGGGCGGTCGAGCAGTACTTC
TRBJ1-2,NA,TRBV29-1,NA,CSVDGGHPNYGYTF,TGCAGCGTCGATGGGGGGCACCCCAACTATGGCTACACCTTC
TRBJ2-1,NA,TRBV14,TRBD2,CASSPLAGGLYNEQFF,TGTGCCAGCAGCCCCTTAGCGGGAGGCCTGTACAATGAGCAGTTCTTC
TRBJ1-5,once,TRBV4-3,NA,CASSPARGNQPQHF,TGCGCCAGCAGCCCGGCGAGGGGCAATCAGCCCCAGCATTTT
TRBJ2-5,NA,TRBV6-6,TRBD1,CASSYQIGTEETQYF,TGTGCCAGCAGTTACCAAATCGGGACAGAAGAGACCCAGTACTTC
TRBJ2-3,NA,TRBV5-4,TRBD2,CASSYLFPTSGWSDTQYF,TGTGCCAGCAGCTACCTCTTTCCGACTAGCGGGTGGTCAGATACGCAGTATTTT
TRBJ2-5,NA,TRBV7-6,TRBD2,CASSFIASGTFQETQYF,TGTGCCAGCAGTTTTATCGCTAGCGGGACCTTCCAAGAGACCCAGTACTTC
TRBJ2-2,NA,TRBV9,NA,CASSVARGSSRELFF,TGTGCCAGCAGCGTAGCTCGGGGGTCTAGCAGGGAGCTGTTTTTT
TRBJ2-7,NA,TRBV28,NA,CASSLTGGGPEQYF,TGTGCCAGCAGTCTTACAGGGGGGGGGCCCGAGCAGTACTTC
TRBJ2-1,NA,TRBV28,NA,CASSFGRSHSSYNEQFF,TGTGCCAGCAGTTTTGGGAGGAGCCACAGCTCCTACAATGAGCAGTTCTTC
TRBJ2-5,NA,TRBV7-9,NA,CASSPGPMETQYF,TGTGCCAGCAGCCCCGGGCCCATGGAGACCCAGTACTTC
TRBJ2-3,once,TRBV27,TRBD1,CASNSRDRSTDTQYF,TGTGCCAGCAACAGCCGGGACAGGTCCACAGATACGCAGTATTTT
TRBJ2-7,NA,TRBV7-6,NA,CASSDLPGPSYEQYF,TGTGCCAGCAGCGACTTACCGGGGCCCTCCTACGAGCAGTACTTC
TRBJ1-1,NA,TRBV7-8,NA,CASSLEGKTEAFF,TGTGCCAGCAGCTTAGAGGGGAAGACTGAAGCTTTCTTT
TRBJ2-5,NA,TRBV5-4,NA,CASSLVGSLETQYF,TGTGCCAGCAGCTTGGTTGGTAGCTTGGAGACCCAGTACTTC
TRBJ2-3,NA,TRBV27,TRBD1,CASSLSIGTGMTDTQYF,TGTGCCAGCAGTTTATCGATCGGGACAGGGATGACAGATACGCAGTATTTT
TRBJ1-2,NA,TRBV27,NA,CASSLWGSTGPYGYTF,TGTGCCAGCAGTTTATGGGGCTCGACAGGACCTTATGGCTACACCTTC
TRBJ2-1,NA,TRBV9,NA,CASSPQEVPQIEQFF,TGTGCCAGCAGCCCCCAGGAGGTCCCACAAATTGAGCAGTTCTTC
TRBJ1-1,few,TRBV5-4,NA,CASSQGQLNTEAFF,TGTGCCAGCAGCCAAGGACAGTTGAACACTGAAGCTTTCTTT